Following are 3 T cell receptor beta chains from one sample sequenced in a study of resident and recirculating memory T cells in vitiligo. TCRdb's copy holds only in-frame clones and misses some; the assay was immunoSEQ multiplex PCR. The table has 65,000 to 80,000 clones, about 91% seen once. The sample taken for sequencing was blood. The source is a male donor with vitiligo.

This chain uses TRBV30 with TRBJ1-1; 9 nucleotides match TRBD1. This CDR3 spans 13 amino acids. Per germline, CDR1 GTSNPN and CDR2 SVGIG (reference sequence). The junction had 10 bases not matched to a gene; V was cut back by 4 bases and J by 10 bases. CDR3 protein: CAWTVSGTGLAFF. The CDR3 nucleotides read TGTGCCTGGACCGTCAGTGGGACAGGGCTAGCTTTCTTT.

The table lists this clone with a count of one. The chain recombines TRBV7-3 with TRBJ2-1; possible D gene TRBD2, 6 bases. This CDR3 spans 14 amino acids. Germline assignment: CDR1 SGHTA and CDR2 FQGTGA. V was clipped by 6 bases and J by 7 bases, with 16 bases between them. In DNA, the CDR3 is TGTGCCAGCAGTAGGCGGGAAAGCCCTAATGAGCAGTTCTTC. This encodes CASSRRESPNEQFF.

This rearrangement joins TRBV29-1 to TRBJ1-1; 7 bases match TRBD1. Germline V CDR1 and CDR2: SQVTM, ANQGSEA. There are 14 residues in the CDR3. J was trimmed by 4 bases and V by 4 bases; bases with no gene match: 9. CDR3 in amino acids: CSVAKGAKGTEAFF. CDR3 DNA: TGCAGCGTTGCCAAGGGGGCGAAGGGCACTGAAGCTTTCTTT.